Shown below are 30 T cell receptor beta chains from a single sample sequenced in a study of T cell clonality in common variable immunodeficiency. Measured with immunoSEQ multiplex PCR; TCRdb has only the in-frame clones, and not every one. Sampling found about 55,000 clones, none seen once. Sequencing was done on a sample of peripheral blood mononuclear cells. These receptors came from a person aged 18 to 75 in good health.

This clone was counted ten times or more. The observed sequence ends 3 residues before the CDR3 terminus, with the missing tail filled in from the germline J gene. The chain joins TRBV4-2 to TRBJ1-6; 11 bases match TRBD1. The CDR3 runs to 18 residues. In germline, CDR1 is LGHNA, CDR2 YNFKEQ. V was clipped by 4 bases and J by 0 bases; unmatched bases: 5. The CDR3 here is CASSRTGGQSSYNSPLHF. The CDR3 DNA, read in part, is TGTGCCAGCAGCCGGACAGGGGGCCAGAGCTCCTATAATTCACCC.

This clone has just a few counts. With the read ending 3 residues before the CDR3 end, the germline J gene is used to fill in that end. The J gene is TRBJ2-7, the V gene TRBV27, with TRBD1 identical over 9 bases. The germline gives CDR1 MNHEY, CDR2 SMNVEV (reference sequence). The CDR3 length is 14 residues. Unmatched junction bases numbered 8, after V lost 5 bases and J lost 6 bases. CDR3 DNA, as far as it was read: TGTGCCAGCAGTCGGACAGGGGATAGTTTCGAG. Translation gives CASSRTGDSFE. The full CDR3 reads CASSRTGDSFEQYF.

This clone occurred many times. The CDR3 end falls 3 residues outside the read, so it is completed with the germline J gene. The chain employs TRBV20-1 and TRBJ2-5; D not resolved. V was shortened by 6 bases and J by 0 bases, with 5 bases between the two germline ends. CDR3 length equals 11 residues. The germline V gene encodes CDR1 DFQATT and CDR2 SNEGSKA (reference sequence). The sequenced part of the CDR3 DNA is TGCAGTGCACAGAACCAAGAGACC. This translates into CSAQNQET. The entire CDR3 protein reads CSAQNQETQYF.

This clone has a count of ten or more. The read ends 3 residues before the CDR3 terminus; that terminus is restored from the germline J gene. The V call is TRBV19, the J call TRBJ1-5; 9 positions agree with TRBD1. The junction had 8 bases not matched to a gene; V was cut back by 2 bases and J by 3 bases. The germline gives CDR1 LNHDA, CDR2 SQIVND (reference sequence). The CDR3 consists of 17 residues. The covered CDR3 bases are TGTGCCAGTAGTATACCAGGGACAGGGACGGACAATCAGCCC. Amino acids: CASSIPGTGTDNQP. The whole CDR3 protein is CASSIPGTGTDNQPQHF.

This clone was seen many times. The CDR3 extends 3 residues past the end of the read, so its final part is completed from the germline J gene. V usage is TRBV5-1 and J usage is TRBJ2-2; D might be TRBD2 (5 bases). The CDR3 covers 14 residues. Germline V gives CDR1 SGHRS, CDR2 YFSETQ. The V and J ends lost 4 bases and 3 bases respectively, with 10 bases between them. CDR3 protein: CASSPLEDTGELFF. CDR3 bases read: TGCGCCAGCAGCCCACTAGAAGACACCGGGGAG.

This clone was seen ten or more times. This chain's CDR3 is CASSPNTGLTYGYTF. The CDR3 DNA, read in part, is TGTGCCAGCAGCCCTAATACAGGTCTTACATATGGC. The gene calls are TRBV7-9 and TRBJ1-2, with a weak D call TRBD1 (5 bases). The read ends 3 residues before the CDR3 terminus; that terminus is restored from the germline J gene. This CDR3 has 15 amino acids. With 5 bases removed from V and 5 bases from J, the gap between germline ends came to 18 bases. CDR1 is SEHNR, CDR2 FQNEAQ, per germline (reference sequence).

This clone was picked up many times. The read finishes 3 residues shy of the CDR3 end, and the germline J gene is used to complete it. The chain has TRBV28 and TRBJ1-2; the match to TRBD1 covers 9 bases. CDR1 MDHEN and CDR2 SYDVKM come from the germline V gene. The CDR3 spans 15 residues. V gave up 4 bases and J gave up 4 bases; unmatched junction bases: 7. Here the CDR3 reads CASSSQGAPAYGYTF. The covered CDR3 bases are TGTGCCAGCAGTTCACAGGGGGCGCCTGCCTATGGC.

In this sample, this clone turned up many times. The CDR3 end is not reached by the read, which stops 3 residues before it; the germline J gene fills it in. The chain employs TRBV5-5 and TRBJ1-1, with D perhaps matching TRBD1 (5 bases). CDR1 and CDR2 (germline): SGHKS, YYEKEE (reference sequence). The CDR3 has 13 amino acids. The V gene lost 3 bases and the J gene lost 1 base, with 7 bases spanning the gap. The CDR3 loop reads CASSSDKNTEAFF. CDR3 DNA (partial): TGTGCCAGCAGCTCGGACAAGAACACTGAA. Full variable domain (remainder filled in from reference TRBV5-5 and TRBJ1-1): DAGVTQSPTHLIKTRGQQVTLRCSPISGHKSVSWYQQVLGQGPQFIFQYYEKEERGRGNFPDRFSARQFPNYSSELNVNALLLGDSALYLCASSSDKNTEAFFGQGTRLTVV.

In its sample, this clone was seen many times. The read halts 3 residues ahead of the CDR3 end, with the missing end drawn from the germline J gene. The rearrangement uses TRBV10-3 and TRBJ1-5; D is uncertain. This CDR3 region has 14 residues. Germline V gene sequence: CDR1 ENHRY, CDR2 SYGVKD. The V end was cut by 0 bases, the J end by 7 bases, with 10 bases between. The part of the CDR3 DNA that was read is TGTGCCATCAGTGAGTCGAAGCATAGCCAGCCC. Its translation: CAISESKHSQP. The whole CDR3 region reads CAISESKHSQPQHF.

This clone was detected ten times or more. The CDR3 is cut off 3 residues early in the read; its end comes from the germline J gene. The J gene is TRBJ2-5, the V gene TRBV12-3 or TRBV12-4; no firm D call. The V end was cut by 1 base, the J end by 3 bases, with 6 bases between. CDR3 length: 13 amino acids. The sequenced CDR3 bases are TGTGCCAGCAGTTTAGGGGCCGAAGAGACC. Encoded protein: CASSLGAEET. The CDR3 in its entirety is CASSLGAEETQYF.

In its sample, this clone was seen many times. The read falls 3 residues short of the CDR3 end, and the missing part is taken from the germline J gene. V usage is TRBV6-4 and J usage is TRBJ2-3, with 7 bases aligning to TRBD2. There are 14 residues in the CDR3. Per germline, CDR1 MRHNA and CDR2 SNTAGT. Unmatched junction bases numbered 3, after V lost 3 bases and J lost 3 bases. CDR3 residues: CASSDGGETDTQYF. The covered CDR3 bases are TGTGCCAGCAGTGATGGGGGGGAAACAGATACG.

This clone was detected many times. Read coverage stops 3 residues before the CDR3 terminus; the germline J gene supplies the remainder. The chain carries TRBV2 and TRBJ1-2; D is unresolved. Germline V gene data show CDR1 as SNHLY and CDR2 as FYNNEI. The CDR3 contains 12 residues. The CDR3 loop reads CASSVSRSIYTF. The covered CDR3 bases are TGTGCCAGCAGTGTCTCTAGGAGTATC.

This clone has a count of ten or more. From the germline J gene comes the end of the CDR3, since the read stops 3 residues before it. V gene TRBV19 combines with J gene TRBJ2-4; D is perhaps TRBD1 (5 bases). Trimming stripped 3 bases from V and 0 bases from J, with 18 bases between. CDR1 LNHDA and CDR2 SQIVND come from the germline V gene (reference sequence). There are 18 residues in the CDR3. The CDR3 sequence: CASSIIDIARGAKNIQYF. Partial CDR3 DNA: TGTGCCAGTAGTATTATCGACATCGCAAGGGGAGCCAAAAACATT.

This clone was seen ten or more times. The sequenced fragment ends 3 residues before the CDR3 boundary, so the rest is inferred from the germline J gene. The V gene is TRBV20-1, the J gene TRBJ2-7; D is ambiguous. CDR1 DFQATT and CDR2 SNEGSKA come from the germline V gene (reference sequence). This CDR3 is 13 amino acids long. V was shortened by 1 base and J by 2 bases, with 9 bases between the two germline ends. CDR3 protein: CSARGESPYEQYF. The part of the CDR3 DNA that was read is TGCAGTGCTAGAGGAGAGAGCCCCTACGAG.

This clone was counted many times. The read ends 3 residues early relative to the CDR3; the germline J gene fills the gap. This chain links TRBV7-3 with TRBJ2-3, with D perhaps TRBD2 (6 bases). This CDR3 is 16 amino acids long. V lost 5 bases to trimming and J lost 5 bases, with 20 bases between them. Germline CDR1 SGHTA, CDR2 FQGTGA. The CDR3 is CASSPATASDRDTQYF. The part of the CDR3 DNA that was read is TGTGCCAGCAGCCCAGCAACGGCTAGCGATAGAGATACG. The entire variable domain, with the rest obtained from reference TRBV7-3 and TRBJ2-3, is as follows: GAGVSQTPSNKVTEKGKYVELRCDPISGHTALYWYRQSLGQGPEFLIYFQGTGAADDSGLPNDRFFAVRPEGSVSTLKIQRTERGDSAVYLCASSPATASDRDTQYFGPGTRLTVL.

In this sample, this clone turned up many times. The observed sequence ends 3 residues before the CDR3 terminus, with the missing tail filled in from the germline J gene. The V gene is TRBV7-2, the J gene TRBJ1-6; the D is unclear. The CDR3 sequence is 15 residues long. V lost 1 base and J 5 bases, leaving 9 bases between the germline ends. Germline V gene sequence: CDR1 SGHTA, CDR2 FQGNSA. The CDR3 sequence is CASSLVQSNNSPLHF. The CDR3 bases that were read are TGTGCCAGCAGCTTAGTACAGTCGAATAATTCACCC.

The sample holds many counts of this clone. The read gets to within 3 residues of the CDR3 end, and the germline J gene fills in the rest. The genes are TRBV12-5 and TRBJ2-1; no clear D gene. Germline V lookup: CDR1 LGHNT, CDR2 FRNRAP. The CDR3 totals 13 residues. With 7 bases removed from V and 5 bases from J, the gap between germline ends came to 12 bases. The CDR3 sequence: CASASTLNNEQFF. The CDR3 bases that were read are TGTGCTAGTGCCTCGACTCTTAACAATGAG. The full variable domain, with the rest looked up from reference TRBV12-5 and TRBJ2-1, is DARVTQTPRHKVTEMGQEVTMRCQPILGHNTVFWYRQTMMQGLELLAYFRNRAPLDDSGMPKDRFSAEMPDATLATLKIQPSEPRDSAVYFCASASTLNNEQFFGPGTRLTVL.

The sample holds many counts of this clone. The CDR3 end falls 3 residues outside the read, so it is completed with the germline J gene. The V call is TRBV20-1, the J call TRBJ2-3; 16 bases agree with TRBD2. This CDR3 comprises 16 residues. The junction had 8 bases not matched to a gene; V was cut back by 5 bases and J by 6 bases. Germline CDR1 reads DFQATT; CDR2 reads SNEGSKA (reference sequence). The CDR3 protein is CSAAHGTSGRADTQYF. CDR3 bases read: TGCAGTGCTGCGCACGGGACTAGCGGGAGGGCCGATACG.

In its sample, this clone was seen many times. The CDR3 goes on 3 residues after the read ends, and that part is filled in from the germline J gene. The rearrangement links TRBV7-2 to TRBJ2-1; 10 bases agree with TRBD2. This CDR3 contains 15 residues. Per the germline V gene, CDR1 is SGHTA and CDR2 is FQGNSA. J lost 5 bases, V lost 8 bases, and 9 bases had no gene match. CDR3 loop: CASGDLAGAHNEQFF. The part of the CDR3 DNA that was read is TGTGCCAGCGGAGACCTAGCGGGAGCCCACAATGAG.

This clone has only a few counts. The read ends 3 residues before the CDR3 terminus; that terminus is restored from the germline J gene. The chain has TRBV18 and TRBJ1-2; perhaps TRBD1 as D (5 bases). This CDR3 is 14 amino acids long. Germline lookup yields CDR1 KGHSH and CDR2 LQKENI. CDR3 in amino acids: CASSPLGGYNDYTF. Partial CDR3 DNA: TGTGCCAGCTCACCACTGGGGGGTTACAATGAC.

This clone showed up many times. The read stops 3 residues short of the end of the CDR3; the missing end is completed from the germline J gene. The chain carries TRBV2 and TRBJ1-5, with TRBD1 matching over 7 bases. This CDR3 is built from 14 residues. Trimming removed 5 bases from V and 7 bases from J; junction bases left unmatched: 8. CDR1 is SNHLY and CDR2 is FYNNEI in the germline V gene. This CDR3 reads CASSLTGNRQPQHF. The sequenced CDR3 bases are TGTGCCAGCAGTTTGACAGGGAACAGGCAGCCC.

On this clone itself: The read comes to an end 3 residues before the CDR3 does, leaving the germline J gene to fill in the end. The J gene is TRBJ1-5, the V gene TRBV18, with TRBD1 matching 8 bases. The germline V gene has CDR1 KGHSH and CDR2 LQKENI. This CDR3 contains 13 residues. The J segment lost 4 bases and the V segment lost 8 bases, leaving 4 bases of the junction unmatched. The CDR3 protein is CASRQGINQPQHF. The DNA read from the CDR3 is TGTGCCAGCAGACAGGGGATAAATCAGCCC.

At least ten counts were recorded for this clone. Coverage ceases 3 residues before the CDR3 finishes, and the germline J gene fills in the end. The chain joins TRBV7-3 to TRBJ1-1; 9 positions agree with TRBD1. Germline loops: CDR1 SGHTA, CDR2 FQGTGA. The ends lost 4 bases at V and 1 base at J; junction bases unmatched: 4. The CDR3 runs 15 residues. The CDR3 region is CASSSTGQGNTEAFF. The part of the CDR3 DNA that was read is TGTGCCAGCAGCTCGACGGGACAGGGGAACACTGAA.

In its sample, this clone was seen many times. The read finishes 3 residues shy of the CDR3 end, and the germline J gene is used to complete it. The chain couples TRBV11-1 to TRBJ2-7; 7 positions match TRBD1. Germline CDR1 is SGHAT and CDR2 is FQDESV (reference sequence). This CDR3 is 15 amino acids long. J gave up 3 bases and V 2 bases, and 7 bases lay outside the gene matches. This chain's CDR3 is CASSLSAGGFYEQYF. The DNA read from the CDR3 is TGTGCCAGCAGCTTATCCGCAGGGGGTTTCTACGAG.

This clone was seen ten or more times. The read halts 3 residues ahead of the CDR3 end, with the missing end drawn from the germline J gene. The chain employs TRBV19 and TRBJ2-1, with TRBD2 as a possible D gene (6 bases). Trimming pared 2 bases from V and 5 bases from J, leaving 13 bases between. Germline values: CDR1 LNHDA, CDR2 SQIVND (reference sequence). This CDR3 comprises 15 residues. The sequenced part of the CDR3 DNA is TGTGCCAGTAGTATAAAGAAGGCTAGCGACAATGAG. Translation gives CASSIKKASDNE. The full CDR3 reads CASSIKKASDNEQFF.

This clone was detected ten times or more. The read falls 3 residues short of the CDR3 end, and the missing part is taken from the germline J gene. The J gene is TRBJ1-2, the V gene TRBV5-6; possible D gene TRBD1, 6 bases. The V gene lost 4 bases and the J gene lost 6 bases, with 16 bases spanning the gap. This CDR3 spans 14 amino acids. The germline CDR1 and CDR2 sequences are SGHDT and YYEEEE. The CDR3: CASSATGLAHGYTF. CDR3 DNA (partial): TGTGCCAGCAGCGCGACAGGTCTTGCTCATGGC.

At least ten counts were recorded for this clone. The read terminates 3 residues ahead of where the CDR3 ends, so the germline J gene completes it. The chain links TRBV5-1 to TRBJ2-3; D may be TRBD2 (5 bases). The germline V gene has CDR1 SGHRS and CDR2 YFSETQ. The CDR3 covers 16 residues. CDR3 amino acids: CASSLRLNPSQETQYF. CDR3 bases read: TGCGCCAGCAGCTTGAGGTTAAACCCTAGCCAAGAGACG.

This clone was found a few times. The read halts 3 residues ahead of the CDR3 end, with the missing end drawn from the germline J gene. This chain joins TRBV19 and TRBJ1-2; 11 bases are a match to TRBD1. Germline V gene lookup returns CDR1 LNHDA and CDR2 SQIVND (reference sequence). The length of the CDR3 is 14 residues. The part of the CDR3 DNA that was read is TGTGCCAGTAGTATGGACAGGGGGCGGGATACC. Encoded protein: CASSMDRGRDT. The entire CDR3 protein is CASSMDRGRDTYTF.

This clone was counted many times. The read ends 3 residues shy of where the CDR3 ends; the end is completed using the germline J gene. The chain recombines TRBV29-1 with TRBJ2-3; possibly TRBD2 for D (5 bases). Germline V gene data show CDR1 as SQVTM and CDR2 as ANQGSEA. The CDR3 has 14 amino acids. The sequenced CDR3 bases are TGCAGCGTTGAAGGCGGGCCCTCCGGGGAGACG. It is translated as CSVEGGPSGET. The full CDR3 reads CSVEGGPSGETQYF.

This clone occurred many times. Read sequence stops 3 residues before the CDR3 end, and the germline J gene provides the missing end. V and J are TRBV20-1 and TRBJ2-7, with a tentative D call TRBD1 (8 bases). With 2 bases removed from V and 2 bases from J, the gap between germline ends came to 19 bases. CDR3 length: 16 residues. CDR1 DFQATT and CDR2 SNEGSKA come from the germline V gene (reference sequence). CDR3: CSARPGRTGRAYEQYF. The sequenced part of the CDR3 DNA is TGCAGTGCTAGACCAGGGCGGACAGGGAGGGCCTACGAG.